Here is one T cell receptor beta chain with its context. The protocol was immunoSEQ multiplex PCR, while the TCRdb copy is restricted to in-frame clones and leaves out a portion. The sample records 100,000 to 150,000 clones, about nine tenths being singletons. Germline assignment: CDR1 MNHEY and CDR2 SVGAGI. The CDR3 covers 13 residues. V lost 0 bases and J 6 bases, leaving 8 bases between the germline ends. The data were taken from a study of T cell responses to AZD1222 COVID-19 vaccine. Study background: Whether given at about 4 or about 12 weeks, second doses were pooled.

The material sequenced was peripheral blood, taken on day 0 of AZD1222 vaccination. This chain uses TRBV6-5 with TRBJ1-2; no clear D gene. The sequence came from an adult in good health. The CDR3 here is CASSYSRENGYTF. The CDR3 DNA sequence: TGTGCCAGCAGTTACTCGAGGGAGAATGGCTACACCTTC.